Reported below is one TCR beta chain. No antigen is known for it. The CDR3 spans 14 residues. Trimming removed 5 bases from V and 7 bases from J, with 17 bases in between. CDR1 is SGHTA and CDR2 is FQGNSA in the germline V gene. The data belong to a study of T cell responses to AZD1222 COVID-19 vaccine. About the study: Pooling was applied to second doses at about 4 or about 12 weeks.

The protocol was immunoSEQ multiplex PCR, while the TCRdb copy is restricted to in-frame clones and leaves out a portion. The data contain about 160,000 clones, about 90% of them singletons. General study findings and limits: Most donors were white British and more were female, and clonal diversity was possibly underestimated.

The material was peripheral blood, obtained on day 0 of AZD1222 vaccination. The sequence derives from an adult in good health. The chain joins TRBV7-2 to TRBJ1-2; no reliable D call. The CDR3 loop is CASSVPGETGGYTF. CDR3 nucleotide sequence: TGTGCCAGCAGCGTCCCTGGGGAAACGGGTGGCTACACCTTC.